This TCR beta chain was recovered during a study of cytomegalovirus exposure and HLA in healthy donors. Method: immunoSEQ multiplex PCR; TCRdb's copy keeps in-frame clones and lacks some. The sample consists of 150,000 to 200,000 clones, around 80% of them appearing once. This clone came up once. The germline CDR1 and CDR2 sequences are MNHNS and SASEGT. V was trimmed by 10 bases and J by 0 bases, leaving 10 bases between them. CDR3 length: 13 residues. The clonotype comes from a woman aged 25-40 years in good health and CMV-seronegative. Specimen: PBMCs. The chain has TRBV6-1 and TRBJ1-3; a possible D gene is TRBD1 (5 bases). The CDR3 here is CATRQGSGNTIYF. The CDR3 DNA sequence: TGTGCCACCCGTCAGGGCTCTGGAAACACCATATATTTT.